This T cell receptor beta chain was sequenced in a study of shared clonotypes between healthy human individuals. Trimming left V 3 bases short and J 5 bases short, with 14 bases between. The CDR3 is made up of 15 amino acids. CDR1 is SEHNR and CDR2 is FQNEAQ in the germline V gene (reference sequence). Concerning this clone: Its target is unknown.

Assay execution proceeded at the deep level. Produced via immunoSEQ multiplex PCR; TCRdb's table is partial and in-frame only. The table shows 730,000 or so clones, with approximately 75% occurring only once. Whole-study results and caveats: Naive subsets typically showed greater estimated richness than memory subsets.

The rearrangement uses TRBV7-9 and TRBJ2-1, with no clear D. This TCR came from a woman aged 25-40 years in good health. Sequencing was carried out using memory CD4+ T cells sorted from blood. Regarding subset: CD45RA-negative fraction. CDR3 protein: CASSLVAEENNEQFF. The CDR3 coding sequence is TGTGCCAGCAGCTTGGTCGCTGAGGAGAACAATGAGCAGTTCTTC.